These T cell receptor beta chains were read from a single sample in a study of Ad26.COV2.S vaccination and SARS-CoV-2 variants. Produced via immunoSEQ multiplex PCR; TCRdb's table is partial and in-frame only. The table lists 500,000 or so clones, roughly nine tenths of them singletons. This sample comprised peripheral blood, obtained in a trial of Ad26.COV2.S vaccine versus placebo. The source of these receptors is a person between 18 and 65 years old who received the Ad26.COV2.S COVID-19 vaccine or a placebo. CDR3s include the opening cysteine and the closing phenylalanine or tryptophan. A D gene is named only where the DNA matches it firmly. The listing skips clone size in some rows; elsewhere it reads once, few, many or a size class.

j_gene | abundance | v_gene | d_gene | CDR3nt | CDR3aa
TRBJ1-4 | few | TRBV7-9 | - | TGTGCCAGCAGCCCGTCAGCAGGGTTTGAAAAACTGTTTTTT | CASSPSAGFEKLFF
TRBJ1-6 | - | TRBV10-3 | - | TGTGCCATCAGTGAGACGAGCCCCGATAATTCACCCCTCCACTTT | CAISETSPDNSPLHF
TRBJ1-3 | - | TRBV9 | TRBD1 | TGTGCCAGCAGCGTTAGGACAGGATCGGACACCATATATTTT | CASSVRTGSDTIYF
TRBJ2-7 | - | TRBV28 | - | TGTGCCAGCAGTTTTCGGGCAGGAATCCCCACTCACTACGAGCAGTACTTC | CASSFRAGIPTHYEQYF
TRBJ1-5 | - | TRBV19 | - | TGTGCCAGTAGATCAGGGCCCATAACAGGATATCAGCCCCAGCATTTT | CASRSGPITGYQPQHF
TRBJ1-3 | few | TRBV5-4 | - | TGTGCCAGCAGCTTGGGTGGCCCTGGCGCGAGGGGAAACACCATATATTTT | CASSLGGPGARGNTIYF
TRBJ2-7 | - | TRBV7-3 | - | TGTGCCAGCAGCCACGGGAGCGGCGAGCAGTACTTC | CASSHGSGEQYF
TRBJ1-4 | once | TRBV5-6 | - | TGTGCCAGCAGCTTGGCGCAGGGGAGCGTGGATGAAAAACTGTTTTTT | CASSLAQGSVDEKLFF
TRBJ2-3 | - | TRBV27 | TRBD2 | TGTGCCAGCAGTACCGCTTCCGGACTAGCGGGGGGAGATACGCAGTATTTT | CASSTASGLAGGDTQYF
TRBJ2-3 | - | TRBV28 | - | TGTGCCACCTTTCCGGTCGGTTCCCCCCCCCTGACCCCGAGCACAGATACGCAGTATTTT | CATFPVGSPPLTPSTDTQYF
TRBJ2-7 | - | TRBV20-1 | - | TGCAGCATAGGCGTGGCGTACGAGCAGTACTTC | CSIGVAYEQYF
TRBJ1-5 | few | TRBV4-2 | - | TGTGCCAGCAGCCAAGGAAGAAATCAGCCCCAGCATTTT | CASSQGRNQPQHF
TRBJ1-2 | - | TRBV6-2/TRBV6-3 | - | TGTGCCAGCAGTCGGGACAATTCCTATGGCTACACCTTC | CASSRDNSYGYTF
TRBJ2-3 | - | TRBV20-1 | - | TGCAGTGCTAGTGTAACAACTAGCACAGATACGCAGTATTTT | CSASVTTSTDTQYF
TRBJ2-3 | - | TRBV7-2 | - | TGTGCCAGCAGCAAACACAGGTCCGCAGCCGGCACAGATACGCAGTATTTT | CASSKHRSAAGTDTQYF
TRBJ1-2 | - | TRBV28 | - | TGTGCCAGCAGTTTAGGGCCAGGGTTGAGCGGCTACACCTTC | CASSLGPGLSGYTF
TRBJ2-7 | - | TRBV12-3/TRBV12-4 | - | TGTGCCAGCAGTTTGAGGGGAGCCTACGAGCAGTACTTC | CASSLRGAYEQYF
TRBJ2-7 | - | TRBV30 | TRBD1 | TGTGCCTGGAGTGCGCGGACAGGGCCCCCCTACGAGCAGTACTTC | CAWSARTGPPYEQYF
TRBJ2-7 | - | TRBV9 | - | TGTGCCAGCAGCGTAGCGGCCTCTGGCGAGCAGTACTTC | CASSVAASGEQYF
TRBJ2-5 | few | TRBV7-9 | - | TGTGCCAGCAGCTATTCAGGGGAGACCCAGTACTTC | CASSYSGETQYF
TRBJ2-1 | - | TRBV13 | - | TGTGCCAGCAGCTTAAGGGCCTACAATGAGCAGTTCTTC | CASSLRAYNEQFF
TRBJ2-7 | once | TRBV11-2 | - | TGTGCCAGCAGCCCTCGGGGTAATCGGGCTTACGAGCAGTACTTC | CASSPRGNRAYEQYF
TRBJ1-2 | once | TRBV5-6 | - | TGTGCCAGCAGCTTATTGGACACCCTCTATGGCTACACCTTC | CASSLLDTLYGYTF
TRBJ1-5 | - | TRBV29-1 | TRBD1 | TGCAGCGTCAACAGGGGCGGCAATCAGCCCCAGCATTTT | CSVNRGGNQPQHF
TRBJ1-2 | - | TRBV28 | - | TGTGCCAGCAGGACCGCGGGGAACAATAACTATGGCTACACCTTC | CASRTAGNNNYGYTF
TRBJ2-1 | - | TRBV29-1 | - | TGCAGCGCCAGCGGCCCAGTTAGCGGCACCAGCTCCTACAATGAGCAGTTCTTC | CSASGPVSGTSSYNEQFF
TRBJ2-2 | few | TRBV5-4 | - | TGTGCCAGCAGCTTGGGAACTCGGGCGGAAAACACCGGGGAGCTGTTTTTT | CASSLGTRAENTGELFF
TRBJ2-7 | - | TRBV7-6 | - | TGTGCCAGCAGCTTATTGGGCGGGATGAACGAGCAGTACTTC | CASSLLGGMNEQYF
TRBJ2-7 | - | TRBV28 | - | TGTGCCAGCAGTTTAATATTAGCGGCCCCGAGCGCCTACGAGCAGTACTTC | CASSLILAAPSAYEQYF
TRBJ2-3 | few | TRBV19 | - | TGTGCCAGTAGTCCCACCTCGGATACGCAGTATTTT | CASSPTSDTQYF
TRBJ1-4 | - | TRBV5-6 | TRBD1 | TGTGCCAGCAGCCGTACCGGGACAGGGGGTTTAGAAGAAAAACTGTTTTTT | CASSRTGTGGLEEKLFF
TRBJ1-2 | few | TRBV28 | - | TGTGCCAGCAGTTTCAGAACCAACTATGGCTACACCTTC | CASSFRTNYGYTF
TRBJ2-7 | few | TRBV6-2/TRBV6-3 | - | TGTGCCAGCAGCGGGAGTCCGGGTCCGTACGAGCAGTACTTC | CASSGSPGPYEQYF
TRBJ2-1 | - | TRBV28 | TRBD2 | TGTGCCAGCAGTTTAATGTCGGGACTAGCGGGAGAAGGGGGTGAGCAGTTCTTC | CASSLMSGLAGEGGEQFF
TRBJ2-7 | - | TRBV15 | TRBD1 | TGTGCCACCAGCAGAGATAAGCCTCGGGGGCCGAAGGACAGGGGGAGCTCCTACGAGCAGTACTTC | CATSRDKPRGPKDRGSSYEQYF
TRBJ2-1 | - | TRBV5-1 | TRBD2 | TGCGCCAGCAGCTTGACTAGCGGGAGGCTCACCTACAATGAGCAGTTCTTC | CASSLTSGRLTYNEQFF
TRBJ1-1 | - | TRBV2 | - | TGTGCCAGCGGGGCCCGGGATGGGACTGAAGCTTTCTTT | CASGARDGTEAFF
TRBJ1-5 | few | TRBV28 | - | TGTGCCAGCACCCGGCCAGGCCAGCCCCAGCATTTT | CASTRPGQPQHF
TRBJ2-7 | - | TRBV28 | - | TGTGCCAGCAGCCTTGGAGGCTCCTACGAGCAGTACTTC | CASSLGGSYEQYF
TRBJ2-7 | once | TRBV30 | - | TGTGCCTGGAGTTATCCACGGGGCAGGGAGTTTCGCGAGCAGTACTTC | CAWSYPRGREFREQYF
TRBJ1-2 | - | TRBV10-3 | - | TGTGCCATCAGTGAGCCCGGTAGGCAGGGGAGATATGGCTACACCTTC | CAISEPGRQGRYGYTF
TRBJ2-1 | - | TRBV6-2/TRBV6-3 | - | TGTGCCAGCAGCCAAACATACAATGAGCAGTTCTTC | CASSQTYNEQFF
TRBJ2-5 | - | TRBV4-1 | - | TGCGCCAGCAGCCAAGCCCAGCTTGAGACCCAGTACTTC | CASSQAQLETQYF
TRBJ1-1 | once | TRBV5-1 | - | TGCGCCAGCAGCCCCTTGACAGCTGTTAACACTGAAGCTTTCTTT | CASSPLTAVNTEAFF
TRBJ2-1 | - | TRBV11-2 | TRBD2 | TGTGCCAGCAGCCTTCGGACTAGCGGGAGTAATGAGCAGTTCTTC | CASSLRTSGSNEQFF
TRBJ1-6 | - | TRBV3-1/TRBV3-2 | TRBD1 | TGTGCCAGCAGCCAAGGAGGGGGCTTAGGGGATTCACCCCTCCACTTT | CASSQGGGLGDSPLHF
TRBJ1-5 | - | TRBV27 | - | TGTGCCAGCAGTTTTGGGGGGGCTCGCAATCAGCCCCAGCATTTT | CASSFGGARNQPQHF
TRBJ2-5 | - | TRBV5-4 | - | TGTGCCAGCAGCTTGGAGGCAGGGCGGAGAGAGACCCAGTACTTC | CASSLEAGRRETQYF
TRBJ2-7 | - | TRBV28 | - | TGTGCCAGCAGTTTACAAAACTACGAGCAGTACTTC | CASSLQNYEQYF
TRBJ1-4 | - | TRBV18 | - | TGTGCCAGCTCAGTCCGGCCAACTAATGAAAAACTGTTTTTT | CASSVRPTNEKLFF
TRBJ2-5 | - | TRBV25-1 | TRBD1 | TGTGCCAGCAGTGCAAACAGGGGGGTCGAAGAGACCCAGTACTTC | CASSANRGVEETQYF
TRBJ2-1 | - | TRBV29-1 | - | TGCAGCGTCCCCCGCCAGTTGACACTGGGTGAGCAGTTCTTC | CSVPRQLTLGEQFF
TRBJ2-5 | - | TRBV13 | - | TGTGCCAGCAGCTTAGGCCAGGAGACCCAGTACTTC | CASSLGQETQYF